The rows below give T cell receptor beta chains drawn from one sample of a study of T-cell reconstitution after alpha-beta-depleted transplantation in children. A single record per CDR3 protein comes from TCRdb applying MiXCR to the PCR reads. There are approximately 640,000 distinct CDR3 sequences in the sample; approximately 17% occur only once, and about 1.1% lies in the top ten. The sample consisted of PBMCs from the stem cell graft donor, taken from the stem cell graft. The receptors shown here come from a human donor who donated a stem cell graft to a child with acute myeloid leukemia. Both conserved end residues are part of each CDR3. Fields, in order: CDR3 length, J gene, D gene, clone size, V gene, CDR3 protein, CDR3 DNA. The D gene is left open where the match is weak. Expanded clones get a size class; other rows say once, few or many, or leave the size out.

15	TRBJ2-3	TRBD2	few	TRBV24-1	CATSEPSGGTDTQYF	TGTGCCACCAGTGAGCCTAGCGGGGGCACAGATACGCAGTATTTT
15	TRBJ2-2	-	few	TRBV10-3	CAIGASTSNTGELFF	TGTGCCATCGGAGCGAGTACTTCGAACACCGGGGAGCTGTTTTTT
13	TRBJ1-1	-	few	TRBV6-2/TRBV6-3	CASTYRGGTEAFF	TGTGCCAGCACCTACCGGGGGGGCACTGAAGCTTTCTTT
15	TRBJ2-1	TRBD1	many	TRBV5-6	CASSFVDRVNNEQFF	TGTGCCAGCAGCTTCGTCGACAGGGTCAACAATGAGCAGTTCTTC
12	TRBJ1-1	-	few	TRBV7-6	CASSFAAGPAFF	TGTGCCAGCAGCTTCGCAGCAGGGCCCGCTTTCTTT
15	TRBJ2-1	-	-	TRBV7-2	CASSLGPTRYNEQFF	TGTGCCAGCAGCTTAGGGCCCACAAGGTACAATGAGCAGTTCTTC
13	TRBJ2-5	-	many	TRBV29-1	CSVAGAAQETQYF	TGCAGCGTTGCTGGGGCCGCCCAAGAGACCCAGTACTTC
14	TRBJ1-3	-	many	TRBV20-1	CSAPWGGSGNTIYF	TGCAGTGCCCCGTGGGGGGGCTCTGGAAACACCATATATTTT
11	TRBJ2-7	-	many	TRBV7-2	CASSLMYEQYF	TGTGCCAGCAGCTTAATGTACGAGCAGTACTTC
12	TRBJ2-7	-	-	TRBV7-8	CASSSVAYEQYF	TGTGCCAGCAGCTCCGTAGCCTACGAGCAGTACTTC
16	TRBJ1-1	-	many	TRBV20-1	CSARALQGPGSAEAFF	TGCAGTGCTAGAGCCCTACAGGGTCCAGGTAGCGCTGAAGCTTTCTTT
14	TRBJ2-5	TRBD2	many	TRBV20-1	CSASLVAGQETQYF	TGCAGTGCTAGTTTGGTAGCGGGGCAAGAGACCCAGTACTTC
14	TRBJ2-1	-	-	TRBV27	CASTWGGPYNEQFF	TGTGCCAGCACCTGGGGAGGTCCTTACAATGAGCAGTTCTTC
14	TRBJ2-7	-	many	TRBV5-1	CASSLEGEPYEQYF	TGCGCCAGCAGCTTGGAAGGGGAGCCCTACGAGCAGTACTTC
16	TRBJ1-2	-	-	TRBV27	CASSSAVSGHENGYTF	TGTGCCAGCAGCTCAGCAGTCTCGGGACATGAGAATGGCTACACCTTC
13	TRBJ2-5	TRBD2	few	TRBV20-1	CSAIYGGGETQYF	TGCAGTGCTATATACGGGGGGGGCGAGACCCAGTACTTC
13	TRBJ1-1	-	many	TRBV6-1	CASSPPWNTEAFF	TGTGCCAGCAGCCCCCCCTGGAACACTGAAGCTTTCTTT
16	TRBJ1-2	TRBD1	many	TRBV10-3	CAISDPWTGSNYGYTF	TGTGCCATCAGTGACCCGTGGACAGGTTCGAACTATGGCTACACCTTC
14	TRBJ2-5	-	many	TRBV20-1	CSARTGGLQETQYF	TGCAGTGCTAGAACGGGGGGCTTACAAGAGACCCAGTACTTC
14	TRBJ2-1	TRBD2	many	TRBV20-1	CSALTSISYNEQFF	TGCAGTGCTCTGACTAGCATATCCTACAATGAGCAGTTCTTC
13	TRBJ2-7	-	many	TRBV6-1	CATGRDGAYEQYF	TGTGCCACCGGCCGGGACGGAGCCTACGAGCAGTACTTC
13	TRBJ2-3	-	few	TRBV5-1	CASSPQVEDTQYF	TGCGCCAGCAGCCCACAGGTGGAGGATACGCAGTATTTT
14	TRBJ2-5	-	-	TRBV13	CATKSRSAQETQYF	TGTGCCACCAAGAGTCGCTCTGCACAAGAGACCCAGTACTTC
14	TRBJ1-4	TRBD1	-	TRBV4-1	CASSQGQGREKLFF	TGCGCCAGCAGCCAAGGACAGGGGAGAGAAAAACTGTTTTTT
12	TRBJ2-5	-	many	TRBV20-1	CSAPLTERTQYF	TGCAGTGCTCCCCTGACAGAAAGGACCCAGTACTTC
12	TRBJ2-3	-	many	TRBV7-2	CASSFNSDTQYF	TGTGCCAGCAGCTTTAATTCGGATACGCAGTATTTT
14	TRBJ2-1	-	-	TRBV7-2	CASSARDKNNEQFF	TGTGCCAGCAGCGCCCGGGACAAAAACAATGAGCAGTTCTTC
14	TRBJ1-2	-	many	TRBV20-1	CSARPTGRDDGYTF	TGCAGTGCTAGGCCCACAGGGAGAGATGATGGCTACACCTTC
14	TRBJ2-2	-	-	TRBV4-3	CASSQRWGTGELFF	TGCGCCAGCAGCCAACGCTGGGGGACCGGGGAGCTGTTTTTT
15	TRBJ1-1	-	-	TRBV10-3	CAISESFEGNTEAFF	TGTGCCATCAGTGAGTCTTTCGAGGGGAACACTGAAGCTTTCTTT
17	TRBJ2-1	TRBD2	many	TRBV20-1	CSARDPHSGGTYNEQFF	TGCAGTGCTAGAGACCCACATAGCGGGGGAACGTACAATGAGCAGTTCTTC
15	TRBJ2-5	-	-	TRBV11-2	CASSLDGRAQETQYF	TGTGCCAGCAGCTTAGATGGGCGGGCCCAAGAGACCCAGTACTTC
16	TRBJ2-2	TRBD2	-	TRBV4-3	CASSHTAGVNTGELFF	TGCGCCAGCAGCCATACAGCGGGGGTAAACACCGGGGAGCTGTTTTTT
16	TRBJ2-1	TRBD2	many	TRBV4-2	CASSFRGGRGFNEQFF	TGTGCCAGCAGCTTCCGGGGGGGCCGAGGGTTCAATGAGCAGTTCTTC
15	TRBJ2-3	-	few	TRBV5-1	CASSWSGFSTDTQYF	TGCGCCAGCAGCTGGAGCGGGTTTAGCACAGATACGCAGTATTTT
14	TRBJ1-5	TRBD1	many	TRBV12-3/TRBV12-4	CASSDRVGNQPQHF	TGTGCCAGCAGTGACAGGGTGGGCAATCAGCCCCAGCATTTT
12	TRBJ2-1	-	-	TRBV7-9	CASSIGLGEGFF	TGTGCCAGCAGCATCGGACTCGGAGAGGGGTTCTTC
15	TRBJ1-4	-	-	TRBV5-6	CASSLIKGLNEKLFF	TGTGCCAGCAGCTTGATTAAGGGACTTAATGAAAAACTGTTTTTT
16	TRBJ1-4	TRBD1	-	TRBV4-1	CASSQDPGTVNEKLFF	TGCGCCAGCAGCCAAGATCCAGGGACAGTTAATGAAAAACTGTTTTTT
15	TRBJ2-4	-	-	TRBV25-1	CASSDSSLAKNIQYF	TGTGCCAGCAGTGACAGCAGCTTAGCCAAAAACATTCAGTACTTC
14	TRBJ1-2	-	many	TRBV24-1	CATSDSGPSYGYTF	TGTGCCACCAGTGATTCCGGACCGTCCTATGGCTACACCTTC
13	TRBJ1-6	-	many	TRBV6-5	CASSSPGGVALHF	TGTGCCAGCAGTTCGCCGGGGGGAGTGGCCCTCCACTTT
14	TRBJ1-5	TRBD1	-	TRBV30	CAWSVGQGELPQHF	TGTGCCTGGAGTGTGGGACAGGGCGAATTGCCCCAGCATTTT